These 29 T cell receptor beta chains were all obtained from the same sample, sequenced in a study of cytomegalovirus exposure and HLA in healthy donors. The PCR made use of 60 Vbeta and 13 Jbeta primers. Here immunoSEQ multiplex PCR was the method, and the copy in TCRdb shows in-frame clones only, minus some. The sample has about 160,000 clones, about 85% seen once. Source material: PBMCs. All receptors come from a young man in good health and CMV-seropositive.

The chain recombines TRBV4-2 with TRBJ2-7, with 9 nucleotides matching TRBD2. Germline-derived CDR1 and CDR2 are LGHNA and YNFKEQ. The CDR3 sequence is 16 residues long. With 0 bases clipped from V and 7 bases from J, the junction kept 10 bases outside the gene matches. The CDR3 sequence is CASSQEWRGGAEEQYF. CDR3 DNA sequence: TGTGCCAGCAGCCAAGAATGGCGGGGGGGGGCTGAAGAGCAGTACTTC.

This clone was counted between two and nine times. This chain connects TRBV9 to TRBJ1-5; D uncertain. CDR3 length: 12 amino acids. CDR1 and CDR2 (germline): SGDLS, YYNGEE. V was shortened by 4 bases and J by 7 bases, with 9 bases between the two germline ends. CDR3 sequence: CASSSPGQPQHF. CDR3 nucleotide sequence: TGTGCCAGCAGCTCCCCGGGGCAGCCCCAGCATTTT.

The chain recombines TRBV30 with TRBJ2-2; 12 bases are shared with TRBD2. The CDR3 runs 17 residues. V was clipped by 2 bases and J by 3 bases; unmatched bases: 7. Germline-derived CDR1 and CDR2 are GTSNPN and SVGIG (reference sequence). CDR3 amino acids: CAWSPGTSGLYTGELFF. The CDR3 nucleotides read TGTGCCTGGAGTCCCGGGACTAGCGGGCTCTACACCGGGGAGCTGTTTTTT.

The rearrangement joins TRBV7-9 to TRBJ2-7; unclear D gene. Germline V CDR1 and CDR2: SEHNR, FQNEAQ (reference sequence). V lost 1 base, J lost 3 bases, and 7 bases lay in between. The CDR3 loop spans 13 amino acids. CDR3 nucleotides: TGTGCCAGCAGCTTAGGGCCAATCTACGAGCAGTACTTC. It specifies CASSLGPIYEQYF.

The chain has TRBV7-9 and TRBJ2-3; D remains unclear. The CDR3 spans 14 residues. V was clipped by 8 bases and J by 2 bases, with 14 bases between them. Germline CDR1 SEHNR, CDR2 FQNEAQ (reference sequence). The CDR3 DNA reads as TGTGCCAGCCGCGACTCCCGTCCCACAGATACGCAGTATTTT. Its translation: CASRDSRPTDTQYF.

This clone was counted a few times. The V call is TRBV6-4, the J call TRBJ1-2, with D uncertain. Trimming removed 3 bases from V and 2 bases from J, with 7 bases in between. The CDR3 totals 13 residues. CDR1 and CDR2 from the germline V gene are MRHNA and SNTAGT. CDR3 coding DNA: TGTGCCAGCAGTGATGGCTTCAACTATGGCTACACCTTC. Its protein is CASSDGFNYGYTF.

The chain is built from TRBV9 and TRBJ1-2, with a possible D match to TRBD1 (6 bases). The V gene's germline CDR1 is SGDLS and CDR2 YYNGEE. This CDR3 region has 14 residues. V lost 4 bases, J lost 4 bases, and 14 bases lay in between. CDR3 sequence reads: CASSIGEGGYGYTF. The CDR3 bases are TGTGCCAGCAGCATAGGGGAAGGGGGCTATGGCTACACCTTC.

The V gene is TRBV5-1, the J gene TRBJ2-1, with 9 bases fitting TRBD2. Trimming at V came to 2 bases and at J to 2 bases, leaving 8 bases not matched to a gene. The CDR3 totals 17 residues. Germline CDR1 SGHRS, CDR2 YFSETQ. The CDR3 sequence: CASSLTTGGGAYNEQFF. CDR3 DNA sequence: TGCGCCAGCAGCTTAACGACAGGCGGGGGGGCCTACAATGAGCAGTTCTTC.

The V and J genes are TRBV15 and TRBJ1-2; no definite D call. Looked up from germline, CDR1 is LNHNV and CDR2 is YYDKDF (reference sequence). The CDR3 contains 13 residues. V was trimmed by 0 bases and J by 4 bases, leaving 6 bases between them. DNA for the CDR3: TGTGCCACCAGCAGAGATTCAATCTATGGCTACACCTTC. Encoded protein: CATSRDSIYGYTF.

This chain joins TRBV4-1 and TRBJ2-1, with TRBD2 matching 8 bases. The V and J ends lost 2 bases and 8 bases, in that order; junction bases with no gene match: 14. From germline, CDR1 is MGHRA and CDR2 YSYEKL. The CDR3 spans 17 residues. The DNA for the CDR3 is TGCGCCAGCAGCCAAAGGAATAGCGGGGACTTTAGCGATGAGCAGTTCTTC. This encodes CASSQRNSGDFSDEQFF.

The J gene is TRBJ2-1, the V gene TRBV7-2; the D gene is possibly TRBD1 (5 bases). This CDR3 is built from 15 residues. V shed 5 bases and J shed 2 bases, with 13 bases lying between them. Germline-derived CDR1 and CDR2 are SGHTA and FQGNSA. In DNA form, the CDR3 reads TGTGCCAGCAGCCCCCGGAGCAGGGCCTACAATGAGCAGTTCTTC. Protein: CASSPRSRAYNEQFF.

The rearrangement links TRBV5-6 to TRBJ1-1, with a weak D call TRBD1 (6 bases). This CDR3 contains 16 residues. V was trimmed by 5 bases and J by 3 bases, leaving 20 bases between them. Looked up from germline, CDR1 is SGHDT and CDR2 is YYEEEE. The CDR3 spells CASRPKGGRIDTEAFF. The CDR3 region has the DNA TGTGCCAGCAGGCCCAAGGGGGGGCGCATCGACACTGAAGCTTTCTTT.

V gene TRBV11-3 combines with J gene TRBJ1-2; D possibly corresponds to TRBD1 (5 bases). This CDR3 spans 12 amino acids. Germline V gene sequence: CDR1 SGHNT, CDR2 YENEEA. Trimming shortened V by 2 bases and J by 8 bases, and 9 bases separated the two germline ends. The CDR3 reads CASSLSGGGYTF. The CDR3 DNA follows: TGTGCCAGCAGCTTAAGCGGGGGGGGCTACACCTTC.

V gene TRBV27 combines with J gene TRBJ2-7, with 13 bases aligning to TRBD2. Germline V lookup: CDR1 MNHEY, CDR2 SMNVEV (reference sequence). Losses at the gene ends were 5 bases for V and 0 bases for J; bases not matched to a gene: 4. CDR3 length equals 16 residues. This CDR3 is CASSPGTSGTSYEQYF. The CDR3 DNA is TGTGCCAGCAGTCCCGGGACTAGCGGGACCTCCTACGAGCAGTACTTC.

This clone was observed a single time. The V call is TRBV6-5, the J call TRBJ1-5, with D possibly matching TRBD1 (5 bases). CDR3 length equals 12 residues. The ends were cut back, 6 bases at V and 7 bases at J, with 10 bases in the middle. The germline V gene encodes CDR1 MNHEY and CDR2 SVGAGI. The CDR3 protein is CASRTGAQPQHF. CDR3 sequence (DNA): TGTGCCAGCAGGACTGGGGCCCAGCCCCAGCATTTT.

The chain employs TRBV7-6 and TRBJ1-6; 7 nucleotides agree with TRBD1. Germline CDR1 SGHVS, CDR2 FNYEAQ. The CDR3 consists of 18 residues. V trimming: 5 bases; J trimming: 13 bases; junction bases outside the gene matches: 23. This chain's CDR3 is CASSPLSGQLDGIAPLHF. CDR3 DNA sequence: TGTGCCAGCAGCCCTTTATCGGGACAGCTCGACGGAATCGCGCCCCTCCACTTT.

This chain joins TRBV30 and TRBJ1-4; tentatively, D is TRBD1 (5 bases). Germline V gene sequence: CDR1 GTSNPN, CDR2 SVGIG (reference sequence). The CDR3 is made up of 14 amino acids. Trimming removed 8 bases from V and 0 bases from J, with 13 bases in between. The CDR3 DNA follows: TGTGCCGGTCGGGGGGTCCCAACTAATGAAAAACTGTTTTTT. It codes for CAGRGVPTNEKLFF.

This clone is a singleton in its sample. The chain recombines TRBV7-9 with TRBJ1-2; D gene unclear. Germline V gives CDR1 SEHNR, CDR2 FQNEAQ (reference sequence). This CDR3 region has 12 residues. V lost 1 base to trimming and J lost 7 bases, with 7 bases between them. The CDR3 DNA follows: TGTGCCAGCAGCTTAGACTCGGGTGGCTACACCTTC. The encoded protein is CASSLDSGGYTF.

This clone was recorded once. The V call is TRBV6-5, the J call TRBJ1-6; D uncertain. Per germline, CDR1 MNHEY and CDR2 SVGAGI. The V end lost 8 bases, the J end lost 10 bases, and 18 bases lay between the germline ends. The CDR3 extends over 14 amino acids. The CDR3 DNA follows: TGTGCCAGCGTCGGCCAGGTTGGCCTCTCACCCCTCCACTTT. This encodes CASVGQVGLSPLHF.

The V gene is TRBV4-1, the J gene TRBJ2-1, with D possibly TRBD2 on 6 matching bases. The CDR3 has 17 amino acids. Between the trimmed V and J ends, which lost 4 bases and 4 bases, there was a span of 20 bases. Germline V gives CDR1 MGHRA, CDR2 YSYEKL. The CDR3 nucleotides are TGCGCCAGCAGCCCCGGGGGACTGGGGTTGAGATACAATGAGCAGTTCTTC. Residues: CASSPGGLGLRYNEQFF.

The V and J genes are TRBV6-4 and TRBJ2-6; 7 bases are shared with TRBD2. With 3 bases clipped from V and 0 bases from J, the junction kept 2 bases outside the gene matches. CDR1 and CDR2 from the germline V gene are MRHNA and SNTAGT. This CDR3 spans 16 amino acids. CDR3 in DNA: TGTGCCAGCAGTGAGACGGGGGGCTCTGGGGCCAACGTCCTGACTTTC. Protein sequence: CASSETGGSGANVLTF.

J is TRBJ1-5 and V is TRBV6-5, with 7 bases matching TRBD1. The germline gives CDR1 MNHEY, CDR2 SVGAGI. Trimming removed 6 bases from V and 7 bases from J; junction bases left unmatched: 9. The CDR3 loop spans 14 amino acids. CDR3 nucleotides: TGTGCCAGCAGCAAACAGGGGATAGGGCAGCCCCAGCATTTT. Translating gives CASSKQGIGQPQHF.

V and J are TRBV10-1 and TRBJ1-1; D not resolved. The length of the CDR3 is 12 residues. V was clipped by 3 bases and J by 11 bases, with 13 bases between them. Germline CDR1 reads WNHNN; CDR2 reads SYGVQD (reference sequence). In DNA form, the CDR3 reads TGCGCCAGCAGTGACCTAGTGCGAGGGGCTTTCTTT. This gives the protein CASSDLVRGAFF.

The genes are TRBV4-3 and TRBJ1-2; 9 bases match TRBD1. The CDR3 spans 14 residues. V lost 4 bases to trimming and J lost 6 bases; unmatched junction nucleotides: 6. Per germline, CDR1 LGHNA and CDR2 YSLEER. The CDR3 is CASSPSGTGHGYTF. CDR3 coding DNA: TGCGCCAGCAGCCCCTCCGGGACAGGGCATGGCTACACCTTC.

The rearrangement uses TRBV30 and TRBJ1-1, with D possibly being TRBD1 (6 bases). This CDR3 has 13 residues. Between the trimmed V and J ends, which lost 2 bases and 5 bases, there was a span of 12 bases. Germline lookup yields CDR1 GTSNPN and CDR2 SVGIG (reference sequence). The CDR3, as DNA: TGTGCCTGGAGTCCTAAAAGGGGGACTGAAGCTTTCTTT. Protein product: CAWSPKRGTEAFF.

V is TRBV13 and J is TRBJ1-4; the D gene is possibly TRBD1 (5 bases). CDR1 is PRHDT and CDR2 is FYEKMQ in the germline V gene (reference sequence). V was cut by 0 bases and J by 5 bases, with 16 bases left in between. The CDR3 has 17 residues. The CDR3 bases are TGTGCCAGCAGCTTAGGTTTGGTGGGGACTGTAAATGAAAAACTGTTTTTT. Protein product: CASSLGLVGTVNEKLFF.

V and J are TRBV5-4 and TRBJ2-1; TRBD2 matches at 7 bases. CDR1 and CDR2 from the germline V gene are SGHNT and YYREEE (reference sequence). CDR3 length: 16 amino acids. After removal of 4 bases from V and 4 bases from J, the junction contained 11 bases not matched to a gene. The CDR3 reads CASSPGLPLTYNEQFF. The DNA of the CDR3 is TGTGCCAGCAGCCCGGGACTACCATTAACATACAATGAGCAGTTCTTC.

The chain uses TRBV19 and TRBJ2-2, with 8 positions matching TRBD1. The CDR3 loop spans 15 amino acids. The J segment lost 10 bases and the V segment lost 3 bases, leaving 10 bases of the junction unmatched. Looked up from germline, CDR1 is LNHDA and CDR2 is SQIVND (reference sequence). The chain's CDR3 is CASSIKGQGGLELFF. CDR3 sequence (DNA): TGTGCCAGTAGTATCAAAGGACAGGGAGGATTGGAGCTGTTTTTT.

The CDR3 loop is CASSQGAGKATQYF. The DNA for the CDR3 is TGCGCCAGCAGCCAAGGAGCGGGGAAGGCTACGCAGTATTTT. The J gene is TRBJ2-3, the V gene TRBV4-3, with TRBD2 matching 7 bases. Germline V gives CDR1 LGHNA, CDR2 YSLEER. J lost 8 bases, V lost 1 base, and 6 bases had no gene match. CDR3 length: 14 residues.